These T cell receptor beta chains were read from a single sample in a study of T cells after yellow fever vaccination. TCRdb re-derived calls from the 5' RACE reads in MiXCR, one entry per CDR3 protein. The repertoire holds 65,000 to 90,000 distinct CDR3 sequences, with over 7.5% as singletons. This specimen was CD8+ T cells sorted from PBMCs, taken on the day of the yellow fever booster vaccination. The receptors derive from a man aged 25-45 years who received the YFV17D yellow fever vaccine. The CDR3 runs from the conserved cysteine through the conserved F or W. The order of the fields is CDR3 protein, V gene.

cdr3_aa: CASSIREAAYNEQFF
v_call: TRBV6-2/TRBV6-3

cdr3_aa: CASSQEGQVPQYF
v_call: TRBV4-2

cdr3_aa: CASSEIMDKETQYF
v_call: TRBV6-1

cdr3_aa: CASSLDGLAGYEQYF
v_call: TRBV7-8

cdr3_aa: CASSLDGQVEQYF
v_call: TRBV7-9

cdr3_aa: CASSPLVEGTEAFF
v_call: TRBV28

cdr3_aa: CASSYPTSGGTYEQYF
v_call: TRBV6-2/TRBV6-3

cdr3_aa: CASSYSLAGETQYF
v_call: TRBV6-2/TRBV6-3

cdr3_aa: CASSVRSGAEAFF
v_call: TRBV9

cdr3_aa: CSAIGYGGVYNEQFF
v_call: TRBV20-1

cdr3_aa: CASSLSKSPGELFF
v_call: TRBV27

cdr3_aa: CASSLVGFGLELFF
v_call: TRBV7-2

cdr3_aa: CASISAGSYNEQFF
v_call: TRBV25-1

cdr3_aa: CASSSLGGSYNEQFF
v_call: TRBV7-8

cdr3_aa: CSARGTYGSYEQYF
v_call: TRBV20-1

cdr3_aa: CASSPTSGSWTGELFF
v_call: TRBV6-2/TRBV6-3

cdr3_aa: CASSQGFGILANEKLFF
v_call: TRBV14

cdr3_aa: CATSRGRGQYTQYF
v_call: TRBV15